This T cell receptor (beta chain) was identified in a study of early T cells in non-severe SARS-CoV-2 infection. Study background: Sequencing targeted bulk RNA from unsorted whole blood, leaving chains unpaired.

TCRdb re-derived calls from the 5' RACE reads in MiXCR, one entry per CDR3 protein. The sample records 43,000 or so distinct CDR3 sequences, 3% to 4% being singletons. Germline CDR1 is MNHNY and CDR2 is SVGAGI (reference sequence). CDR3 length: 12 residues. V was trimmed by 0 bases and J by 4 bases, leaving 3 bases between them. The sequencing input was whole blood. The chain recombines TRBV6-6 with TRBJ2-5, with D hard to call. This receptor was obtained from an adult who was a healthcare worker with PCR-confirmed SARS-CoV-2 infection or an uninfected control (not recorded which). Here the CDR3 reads CASSYSVETQYF. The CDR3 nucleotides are TGTGCCAGCAGTTACTCGGTAGAGACCCAGTACTTC.